These 20 T cell receptor beta chains originate from one sample sequenced in a study of cytomegalovirus exposure and HLA in healthy donors. The PCR ran on 60 Vbeta and 13 Jbeta primers. Some clones are missing from TCRdb's copy, which holds only in-frame ones; the method was immunoSEQ multiplex PCR. Of 110,000 to 150,000 clones in the sample, over 60% were seen once. The sample was PBMCs. Receptors were obtained from a middle-aged woman in good health and CMV-seronegative.

The chain is built from TRBV5-4 and TRBJ2-7, with D unresolved. V was shortened by 2 bases and J by 2 bases, with 11 bases between the two germline ends. This CDR3 contains 14 residues. CDR1 is SGHNT, CDR2 YYREEE, per germline (reference sequence). The CDR3: CASSFTYSPYEQYF. DNA for the CDR3: TGTGCCAGCAGCTTTACCTACTCTCCCTACGAGCAGTACTTC.

In this sample, this clone turned up a few times. The gene calls are TRBV6-5 and TRBJ1-1; perhaps TRBD1 as D (6 bases). This CDR3 has 14 amino acids. Trimming removed 6 bases at V and 5 bases at J, with 16 bases between. CDR1 and CDR2 from the germline V gene are MNHEY and SVGAGI. The CDR3 nucleotides read TGTGCCAGCAGCCGACAGGATACGGAAACTGAAGCTTTCTTT. Encoded protein: CASSRQDTETEAFF.

Relative to its sample, this clone is medium-sized. The J gene is TRBJ2-6, the V gene TRBV6-4; D is perhaps TRBD2 (6 bases). Trimming stripped 5 bases from V and 0 bases from J, with 8 bases between. Per germline, CDR1 MRHNA and CDR2 SNTAGT. The CDR3 is 15 amino acids. CDR3 nucleotide sequence: TGTGCCAGCAGTTTGCGGGGCTCTGGGGCCAACGTCCTGACTTTC. Its translation: CASSLRGSGANVLTF.

This clone was counted a few times. The CDR3 sequence: CASSQDLEKLFF. CDR3 coding DNA: TGTGCCAGCAGCCAAGATCTTGAAAAACTGTTTTTT. The J gene is TRBJ1-4, the V gene TRBV4-2; no firm D call. The CDR3 runs to 12 residues. V was clipped by 0 bases and J by 7 bases, with 3 bases between them. Germline V gives CDR1 LGHNA, CDR2 YNFKEQ.

The V call is TRBV11-2, the J call TRBJ1-5, with 7 bases lining up with TRBD1. The J segment lost 5 bases and the V segment lost 5 bases, leaving 6 bases of the junction unmatched. Germline V gene data show CDR1 as SGHAT and CDR2 as FQNNGV. The CDR3 consists of 14 residues. The CDR3 sequence is CASSQGQDDQPQHF. The CDR3 DNA follows: TGTGCCAGCAGCCAAGGACAGGACGATCAGCCCCAGCATTTT.

The chain recombines TRBV27 with TRBJ1-5; D is unclear. Trimming cost V 3 bases and J 0 bases, with 9 bases left between them. The length of the CDR3 is 15 residues. The germline gives CDR1 MNHEY, CDR2 SMNVEV (reference sequence). CDR3 nucleotide sequence: TGTGCCAGCAGTTTTGGGCAGTATAGCAATCAGCCCCAGCATTTT. Encoded protein: CASSFGQYSNQPQHF.

The chain employs TRBV7-9 and TRBJ1-1, with D possibly being TRBD1 (6 bases). The V gene's germline CDR1 is SEHNR and CDR2 FQNEAQ (reference sequence). The CDR3 has 15 amino acids. V dropped 5 bases and J dropped 1 base, with 14 bases sitting between them. CDR3 amino acids: CASSPRGGGNTEAFF. Written as DNA, the CDR3 is TGTGCCAGCAGCCCCAGAGGGGGGGGGAACACTGAAGCTTTCTTT.

This clone occurred once. The gene calls are TRBV27 and TRBJ1-2; 7 bases agree with TRBD1. The germline gives CDR1 MNHEY, CDR2 SMNVEV (reference sequence). The CDR3 sequence is 15 residues long. The junction had 4 bases not matched to a gene; V was cut back by 3 bases and J by 0 bases. The CDR3 DNA is TGTGCCAGCAGTTTCTACAGGGGAACTAACTATGGCTACACCTTC. It yields the protein CASSFYRGTNYGYTF.

The genes are TRBV25-1 and TRBJ2-4; weak D call: TRBD1 (6 bases). Germline V gene data show CDR1 as MGHDK and CDR2 as SYGVNS. The CDR3 extends over 14 amino acids. Trimming left V 4 bases short and J 8 bases short, with 15 bases between. The CDR3 sequence: CASSGGQLLDIQYF. In DNA, the CDR3 is TGTGCCAGCAGTGGTGGACAGCTTCTAGACATTCAGTACTTC. The whole variable domain, filled in from reference TRBV25-1 and TRBJ2-4, reads EADIYQTPRYLVIGTGKKITLECSQTMGHDKMYWYQQDPGMELHLIHYSYGVNSTEKGDLSSESTVSRIRTEHFPLTLESARPSHTSQYLCASSGGQLLDIQYFGAGTRLSVL.

The chain employs TRBV10-3 and TRBJ2-7; TRBD2 might be the D (5 bases). This CDR3 region has 12 residues. Germline-derived CDR1 and CDR2 are ENHRY and SYGVKD. V lost 6 bases and J 2 bases, leaving 8 bases between the germline ends. For the CDR3, the DNA is TGTGCCATCAGATCCGGGACCTACGAGCAGTACTTC. This codes for CAIRSGTYEQYF.

The chain combines TRBV11-2 with TRBJ1-1; 7 bases match TRBD1. The CDR3 runs 16 residues. V was pared by 5 bases and J by 0 bases, with 9 bases of the junction left unmatched. Germline V CDR1 and CDR2: SGHAT, FQNNGV. DNA for the CDR3: TGTGCCAGCAGCCCCATGGGACAGTACATGAACACTGAAGCTTTCTTT. Its translation is CASSPMGQYMNTEAFF.

This rearrangement joins TRBV5-1 to TRBJ1-2; 10 bases line up with TRBD1. Per germline, CDR1 SGHRS and CDR2 YFSETQ. The CDR3 runs to 15 residues. V trimming: 4 bases; J trimming: 0 bases; junction bases outside the gene matches: 3. The CDR3 loop reads CASSIGQGANYGYTF. The CDR3 DNA reads as TGCGCCAGCAGCATCGGACAGGGGGCTAACTATGGCTACACCTTC.

This chain links TRBV27 with TRBJ1-2; D gene ambiguous. Per germline, CDR1 MNHEY and CDR2 SMNVEV (reference sequence). The CDR3 loop spans 15 amino acids. V lost 5 bases to trimming and J lost 4 bases, with 17 bases between them. CDR3 nucleotide sequence: TGTGCCAGCAGTACCCATTTAGCCACGGGCTATGGCTACACCTTC. As protein: CASSTHLATGYGYTF.

In regard to this clone: This sample also contains other DNA sequences that code for the same CDR3. V and J are TRBV6-5 and TRBJ2-1; 8 nucleotides align to TRBD2. V lost 2 bases to trimming and J lost 7 bases; unmatched junction nucleotides: 1. Germline V gene sequence: CDR1 MNHEY, CDR2 SVGAGI. The CDR3 runs 13 residues. Written as DNA, the CDR3 is TGTGCCAGCAGTTACGGCGGGGGGAATGAGCAGTTCTTC. Translated: CASSYGGGNEQFF.

For the CDR3, the DNA is TGTGCCAGCAGCCTACAGGGATTCGAGCAGTACTTC. Protein product: CASSLQGFEQYF. V is TRBV2 and J is TRBJ2-7, with a tentative D call TRBD1 (6 bases). Germline CDR1 reads SNHLY; CDR2 reads FYNNEI. The CDR3 covers 12 residues. The V and J ends lost 6 bases and 6 bases respectively, with 12 bases between them.

As to this clone: In the same sample, other DNA sequences code for this CDR3. The chain combines TRBV28 with TRBJ2-7; no clear D gene. The CDR3 covers 11 residues. Per the germline V gene, CDR1 is MDHEN and CDR2 is SYDVKM. With 7 bases removed from V and 2 bases from J, the gap between germline ends came to 6 bases. The CDR3 coding sequence is TGTGCCAGCACGTCCCCCTACGAGCAGTACTTC. It is translated as CASTSPYEQYF.

The CDR3 loop is CASSSGYEQYF. The CDR3 DNA reads as TGTGCCAGCAGCTCGGGGTACGAGCAGTACTTC. The chain has TRBV5-6 and TRBJ2-7; TRBD2 is a possible D gene (5 bases). The germline CDR1 and CDR2 sequences are SGHDT and YYEEEE. The CDR3 consists of 11 residues. The ends were cut back, 3 bases at V and 4 bases at J, with 5 bases in the middle.

Remarks on this clone: Additional DNA sequences in this sample encode the identical CDR3. This chain links TRBV4-2 with TRBJ2-4, with 7 bases lining up with TRBD1. The germline CDR1 and CDR2 sequences are LGHNA and YNFKEQ. CDR3 length equals 17 residues. Losses at the gene ends were 3 bases for V and 4 bases for J; bases not matched to a gene: 12. The CDR3 region has the DNA TGTGCCAGCAGCCAGGCCGGGACAGCAATAGCTAAAAACATTCAGTACTTC. Its translation is CASSQAGTAIAKNIQYF.

The rearrangement joins TRBV6-5 to TRBJ2-7; weak D call: TRBD2 (7 bases). This CDR3 is built from 14 residues. The V gene lost 7 bases and the J gene lost 4 bases, with 17 bases spanning the gap. Germline V gives CDR1 MNHEY, CDR2 SVGAGI. The CDR3 coding sequence is TGTGCCAGCAACAAGGGGGGGAGTGTGTACGAGCAGTACTTC. Protein sequence: CASNKGGSVYEQYF.

This chain uses TRBV7-8 with TRBJ2-5; 7 bases fit TRBD1. The CDR3 has 15 residues. The V and J ends lost 1 base and 5 bases, in that order; junction bases with no gene match: 7. Germline V gene lookup returns CDR1 SGHVS and CDR2 FQNEAQ. CDR3 coding DNA: TGTGCCAGCAGCTTAGGCGGCAGGGGGATCGAGACCCAGTACTTC. Translation gives CASSLGGRGIETQYF.